The 9 T cell receptor beta chains presented below share a single source sample, sequenced in a study of cytomegalovirus exposure and HLA in healthy donors. The PCR employed 60 Vbeta primers together with 13 Jbeta primers. Some clones are missing from TCRdb's copy, which holds only in-frame ones; the method was immunoSEQ multiplex PCR. The sample consists of 140,000 to 150,000 clones, roughly 80% of them appearing once. What was sequenced was PBMCs. The source is a man in his forties or fifties in good health and CMV-seropositive.

The chain couples TRBV6-1 to TRBJ1-2; TRBD1 is a possible D gene (6 bases). The ends were cut back, 6 bases at V and 4 bases at J, with 15 bases in the middle. From germline, CDR1 is MNHNS and CDR2 SASEGT. The CDR3 is 14 amino acids. As DNA, the CDR3 is TGTGCCAGCAGCGCTGACAGGTCCTTCTATGGCTACACCTTC. Amino acid sequence: CASSADRSFYGYTF.

This clone has just a few counts. The chain has TRBV6-6 and TRBJ1-2, with D perhaps matching TRBD1 (5 bases). V lost 10 bases and J lost 6, with 15 bases in between. CDR3 length equals 12 residues. Germline V lookup: CDR1 MNHNY, CDR2 SVGAGI (reference sequence). DNA for the CDR3: TGTGCCACCCAATTCCGGGGGGATGGCTACACCTTC. It translates to CATQFRGDGYTF.

The chain recombines TRBV7-9 with TRBJ2-2, with 11 bases matching TRBD2. Trimming cost V 4 bases and J 5 bases; bases outside gene matches: 15. Germline V CDR1 and CDR2: SEHNR, FQNEAQ (reference sequence). CDR3 length: 19 residues. CDR3 in DNA: TGTGCCAGCAGCTCCACTCGGGACGGTCGACTAGCGGGAACCGGGGAGCTGTTTTTT. Its protein product is CASSSTRDGRLAGTGELFF. The full variable domain, in which reference TRBV7-9 and TRBJ2-2 provide the parts outside the CDR3, is DTGVSQNPRHKITKRGQNVTFRCDPISEHNRLYWYRQTLGQGPEFLTYFQNEAQLEKSRLLSDRFSAERPKGSFSTLEIQRTEQGDSAMYLCASSSTRDGRLAGTGELFFGEGSRLTVL.

The genes are TRBV4-1 and TRBJ1-5; D is perhaps TRBD1 (5 bases). Germline CDR1 and CDR2: MGHRA and YSYEKL. The length of the CDR3 is 15 residues. V lost 4 bases to trimming and J lost 9 bases, with 19 bases between them. The CDR3 region is CASSPTAGGEGPQHF. CDR3 coding DNA: TGCGCCAGCAGCCCGACAGCCGGGGGGGAGGGGCCCCAGCATTTT.

CDR3 nucleotide sequence: TGTGCCTGGAGTGTCCTAGGGGCGACAGATACGCAGTATTTT. Translation gives CAWSVLGATDTQYF. The chain links TRBV30 to TRBJ2-3, with a tentative D call TRBD1 (5 bases). Germline V gene lookup returns CDR1 GTSNPN and CDR2 SVGIG (reference sequence). V was pared by 0 bases and J by 3 bases, with 10 bases between. CDR3 length: 14 amino acids.

The V and J genes are TRBV11-2 and TRBJ2-1; D unresolved. Germline CDR1 SGHAT, CDR2 FQNNGV. The CDR3 has 15 residues. V lost 3 bases to trimming and J lost 1 base, with 10 bases between them. This CDR3 reads CASSFSSPSYNEQFF. DNA for the CDR3: TGTGCCAGCAGCTTCTCCAGTCCATCCTACAATGAGCAGTTCTTC. Full variable domain (rest looked up from reference TRBV11-2 and TRBJ2-1): EAGVAQSPRYKIIEKRQSVAFWCNPISGHATLYWYQQILGQGPKLLIQFQNNGVVDDSQLPKDRFSAERLKGVDSTLKIQPAKLEDSAVYLCASSFSSPSYNEQFFGPGTRLTVL.

The chain combines TRBV4-1 with TRBJ2-1, with D unresolved. The CDR3 totals 12 residues. Germline CDR1 and CDR2: MGHRA and YSYEKL. V was shortened by 2 bases and J by 12 bases, with 11 bases between the two germline ends. The CDR3 sequence: CASSQPDSGQFF. CDR3 nucleotide sequence: TGCGCCAGCAGCCAACCCGACTCGGGGCAGTTCTTC.

V is TRBV30 and J is TRBJ2-1; a possible D gene is TRBD2 (6 bases). This CDR3 has 12 amino acids. Per the germline V gene, CDR1 is GTSNPN and CDR2 is SVGIG (reference sequence). V was clipped by 2 bases and J by 7 bases, with 9 bases between them. CDR3 sequence: CAWSLGGNEQFF. CDR3 DNA: TGTGCCTGGAGTTTAGGAGGGAATGAGCAGTTCTTC.

The gene calls are TRBV6-1 and TRBJ1-5; 10 nucleotides align to TRBD1. This CDR3 is built from 15 residues. The J segment lost 10 bases and the V segment lost 3 bases, leaving 9 bases of the junction unmatched. Germline lookup yields CDR1 MNHNS and CDR2 SASEGT. The CDR3 loop reads CASSETGGRVLPQHF. The DNA of the CDR3 is TGTGCCAGCAGTGAGACAGGGGGCCGGGTATTACCCCAGCATTTT.